This TCR beta chain is from a study of OX40 agonist ivuxolimab in advanced cancers. Study overall: Patients took ivuxolimab, an agonistic anti-OX40 (CD134) antibody. Partial responses were seen in three patients, one with hepatocellular carcinoma and two with cutaneous melanoma.

The investigators sampled blood at baseline, at cycle 4 day 1, and at cycle 7 day 1. V lost 3 bases to trimming and J lost 6 bases, with 9 bases between them. The CDR3 is 12 amino acids. From germline, CDR1 is SGHRS and CDR2 YFSETQ. The repertoire was sequenced with immunoSEQ multiplex PCR; TCRdb's copy has only in-frame clones and lacks some. The sample records roughly 75,000 clones, approximately 86% being singletons. The V call is TRBV5-1, the J call TRBJ1-2, with no clear D. This sequence originates from an adult with an advanced solid tumor such as melanoma, head and neck, liver or kidney cancer. The sequenced sample was CD4+ or CD8+ T cells sorted from blood, obtained in a trial of the OX40 agonist ivuxolimab. CDR3 protein: CASSYQSDGYTF. In nucleotides, the CDR3 is TGCGCCAGCAGCTACCAGAGCGATGGCTACACCTTC. Full variable domain (remainder filled in from reference TRBV5-1 and TRBJ1-2): KAGVTQTPRYLIKTRGQQVTLSCSPISGHRSVSWYQQTPGQGLQFLFEYFSETQRNKGNFPGRFSGRQFSNSRSEMNVSTLELGDSALYLCASSYQSDGYTFGSGTRLTVV.